These 15 T cell receptor beta chains were sequenced from one sample in a study of cytomegalovirus exposure and HLA in healthy donors. PCR involved 60 Vbeta and 13 Jbeta primers. Some clones are missing from TCRdb's copy, which holds only in-frame ones; the method was immunoSEQ multiplex PCR. Of 150,000 or so clones listed, about three quarters were seen once; the top ten hold less than 5%. The sequencing input was PBMCs. These receptors all stem from a male donor in good health and CMV-seronegative.

This clone was seen a handful of times. The rearrangement joins TRBV5-1 to TRBJ2-4, with 7 nucleotides matching TRBD2. Trimming at V came to 4 bases and at J to 6 bases, leaving 7 bases not matched to a gene. CDR3 length: 14 residues. Germline values: CDR1 SGHRS, CDR2 YFSETQ. CDR3 nucleotide sequence: TGCGCCAGCAGCCCCGGACTAGGTTCAAACATTCAGTACTTC. This sequence encodes CASSPGLGSNIQYF. Variable domain in full (rest from reference TRBV5-1 and TRBJ2-4): KAGVTQTPRYLIKTRGQQVTLSCSPISGHRSVSWYQQTPGQGLQFLFEYFSETQRNKGNFPGRFSGRQFSNSRSEMNVSTLELGDSALYLCASSPGLGSNIQYFGAGTRLSVL.

The chain carries TRBV7-3 and TRBJ2-7; D is unclear. The CDR3 is 12 residues long. The V end was cut by 5 bases, the J end by 6 bases, with 11 bases between. Per germline, CDR1 SGHTA and CDR2 FQGTGA. In nucleotides, the CDR3 is TGTGCCAGCAGCCGTACCGGTGGCGAGCAGTACTTC. Residues: CASSRTGGEQYF. Supplemented by reference TRBV7-3 and TRBJ2-7, the full variable domain reads GAGVSQTPSNKVTEKGKYVELRCDPISGHTALYWYRQSLGQGPEFLIYFQGTGAADDSGLPNDRFFAVRPEGSVSTLKIQRTERGDSAVYLCASSRTGGEQYFGPGTRLTVT.

A few counts support this clone. J is TRBJ2-3 and V is TRBV21-1; the table's D call of TRBD2 was not tested on the DNA. TRBV21-1 has pseudogene status. There are 13 residues in the CDR3. The DNA for the CDR3 is TGTGCCGGCCCGTTAGTCGGGGCAGATACGCAGTATTTT. Its translation is CAGPLVGADTQYF.

The chain links TRBV7-2 to TRBJ1-4; unclear D gene. The V end was cut by 5 bases, the J end by 1 base, with 14 bases between. CDR1 and CDR2 (germline): SGHTA, FQGNSA. CDR3 length: 16 amino acids. The CDR3 loop is CASSPSRRRTNEKLFF. DNA for the CDR3: TGTGCCAGCAGCCCCTCTCGGAGACGAACTAATGAAAAACTGTTTTTT.

The rearrangement joins TRBV29-1 to TRBJ2-7, with D perhaps matching TRBD2 (5 bases). V was shortened by 7 bases and J by 2 bases, with 9 bases between the two germline ends. CDR1 is SQVTM, CDR2 ANQGSEA, per germline. CDR3 length: 11 residues. The CDR3: CSAGMTYEQYF. DNA of the CDR3: TGCAGCGCCGGGATGACCTACGAGCAGTACTTC.

The genes are TRBV9 and TRBJ2-1, with 7 bases lining up with TRBD2. CDR3 size: 14 residues. After removal of 1 base from V and 6 bases from J, the junction contained 4 bases not matched to a gene. Germline V gives CDR1 SGDLS, CDR2 YYNGEE. The CDR3 coding sequence is TGTGCCAGCAGCGTAAGTGGGAGGGTCAATGAGCAGTTCTTC. It translates to CASSVSGRVNEQFF. Using reference TRBV9 and TRBJ2-1 for the parts outside the CDR3, the full variable domain is DSGVTQTPKHLITATGQRVTLRCSPRSGDLSVYWYQQSLDQGLQFLIQYYNGEERAKGNILERFSAQQFPDLHSELNLSSLELGDSALYFCASSVSGRVNEQFFGPGTRLTVL.

The rearrangement links TRBV7-3 to TRBJ2-3, with 9 bases that match TRBD2. The V gene end was trimmed by 1 base and the J gene end by 5 bases; junction bases not matched to a gene: 7. The germline CDR1 and CDR2 sequences are SGHTA and FQGTGA. This CDR3 is 16 amino acids long. The CDR3 DNA reads TGTGCCAGCAGCTTAAGGATAGCGGGGGACATAGATACGCAGTATTTT. Protein sequence: CASSLRIAGDIDTQYF.

This clone has only one observation. The genes are TRBV5-6 and TRBJ1-6; tentative D call: TRBD1 (5 bases). V lost 0 bases and J 10 bases, leaving 14 bases between the germline ends. Germline CDR1 SGHDT, CDR2 YYEEEE. The CDR3 runs to 15 residues. The CDR3 nucleotides read TGTGCCAGCAGCTTGGCCTACGGGGGTCTATCACCCCTCCACTTT. It codes for CASSLAYGGLSPLHF.

The V gene is TRBV5-4, the J gene TRBJ2-1; weak D call: TRBD1 (6 bases). The CDR3 is 15 amino acids. Germline assignment: CDR1 SGHNT and CDR2 YYREEE (reference sequence). The ends were cut back, 3 bases at V and 0 bases at J, with 10 bases in the middle. The DNA of the CDR3 is TGTGCCAGCAGCTCCGGACAGCCCTCCTACAATGAGCAGTTCTTC. Its protein product is CASSSGQPSYNEQFF.

The chain couples TRBV11-2 to TRBJ2-3, with 7 bases fitting TRBD1. Germline CDR1 and CDR2: SGHAT and FQNNGV. The CDR3 has 16 amino acids. Trimming at V came to 5 bases and at J to 2 bases, leaving 10 bases not matched to a gene. The CDR3 DNA reads TGTGCCAGCAGCAACGCCGGGACAGCCTTCACAGATACGCAGTATTTT. Translated, it gives CASSNAGTAFTDTQYF.

The rearrangement joins TRBV6-4 to TRBJ2-3; weak D call: TRBD2 (5 bases). Germline-derived CDR1 and CDR2 are MRHNA and SNTAGT. V was cut by 0 bases and J by 6 bases, with 13 bases left in between. This CDR3 has 15 amino acids. The CDR3 spells CASSDSVAGGDTQYF. The CDR3 DNA reads TGTGCCAGCAGTGACTCGGTGGCGGGTGGGGATACGCAGTATTTT.

Notes on this clone: The sample carries other DNA sequences with the same CDR3. The V and J genes are TRBV18 and TRBJ2-5; TRBD2 agrees at 7 bases. The CDR3 extends over 13 amino acids. Trimming took 6 bases from V and 2 from J; bases not matched to a gene: 3. The V gene's germline CDR1 is KGHSH and CDR2 LQKENI. CDR3 protein: CASSLGLQETQYF. The CDR3 bases are TGTGCCAGCTCGTTGGGACTACAAGAGACCCAGTACTTC.

The chain employs TRBV6-1 and TRBJ1-3; tentative D call: TRBD1 (6 bases). In germline, CDR1 is MNHNS, CDR2 SASEGT. V was pared by 8 bases and J by 4 bases, with 15 bases between. This CDR3 region has 14 residues. The CDR3 protein is CASGSTGSGNTIYF. CDR3 DNA: TGTGCCAGCGGTAGTACAGGGTCGGGAAACACCATATATTTT.

V and J are TRBV5-1 and TRBJ1-4, with D possibly matching TRBD1 (5 bases). The CDR3 length is 14 residues. Trimming removed 4 bases from V and 6 bases from J, with 13 bases in between. The germline CDR1 and CDR2 sequences are SGHRS and YFSETQ. The CDR3 DNA reads as TGCGCCAGCAGCCCCGCGGGGGTCGATGAAAAACTGTTTTTT. Translating gives CASSPAGVDEKLFF.

The V call is TRBV4-2, the J call TRBJ1-3; 8 bases line up with TRBD1. Germline assignment: CDR1 LGHNA and CDR2 YNFKEQ. The CDR3 is made up of 17 amino acids. J gave up 2 bases and V 2 bases, and 8 bases lay outside the gene matches. This CDR3 is CASSQSATGATGNTIYF. Written as DNA, the CDR3 is TGTGCCAGCAGCCAATCCGCGACAGGGGCAACTGGAAACACCATATATTTT.